This T cell receptor beta chain derives from a study of shared clonotypes between healthy human individuals. Study-level results: Non-shared clonotypes showed lower generation probabilities than clonotypes common to all four donors. Despite large depth, sorted-subset datasets appeared incompletely sequenced.

Comment on this clone: What it recognizes is unknown.

Trimming removed 2 bases from V and 4 bases from J; junction bases left unmatched: 16. Germline-derived CDR1 and CDR2 are SEHNR and FQNEAQ (reference sequence). This CDR3 contains 19 residues. Repertoires were generated with immunoSEQ multiplex PCR, while TCRdb's copy carries only in-frame clones and drops some. The table has about 2.1 million clones, around 93% seen once; the top ten hold under 2%. Terminally differentiated effector memory CD45RA+ cells were left out of the naive CD8 fraction, which was CD45RO-negative and positively selected for CCR7. The donors were adults (healthy and HIV-negative) with no recent acute infections or vaccinations.

The sample comprised naive CD8+ T cells from PBMCs. The sequence was obtained from a man aged 18 to 30 in good health. Some clones in this sample may be carry-over from other donors' samples. This chain connects TRBV7-9 to TRBJ2-2; 7 nucleotides line up with TRBD1. CDR3 nucleotides: TGTGCCAGCAGCTTAAATTTTCTAGACAGGGACGTGATCACCGGGGAGCTGTTTTTT. It specifies CASSLNFLDRDVITGELFF. Full variable domain (missing parts from reference TRBV7-9 and TRBJ2-2): DTGVSQNPRHKITKRGQNVTFRCDPISEHNRLYWYRQTLGQGPEFLTYFQNEAQLEKSRLLSDRFSAERPKGSFSTLEIQRTEQGDSAMYLCASSLNFLDRDVITGELFFGEGSRLTVL.